These T cell receptor beta chains were read from a single sample in a study of identical twins. MiXCR, run by TCRdb on the 5' RACE reads, gives a single entry per CDR3 protein. Of about 340,000 distinct CDR3 sequences in the sample, approximately 13% are singletons; the top ten hold approximately 7.5%. This sample was shared with a second study, whose subject was yellow fever vaccine responses in identical twins.

The sequenced sample was CD8+ T cells sorted from blood. The receptors shown here come from a woman under 30 in good health. Both conserved end residues are part of each CDR3. D genes are given only for firm matches. Some rows have no size entry. The others give once, few or many, or a class for an expanded clone.

size | J | D | V | DNA | CDR3
many | TRBJ1-6 | TRBD1 | TRBV20-1 | TGCAGTGCTAGAGACTTGGGACAGCCCAGTAATTCACCCCTCCACTTT | CSARDLGQPSNSPLHF
few | TRBJ2-7 | TRBD1 | TRBV25-1 | TGTGCCAGCGCTCAGGGGGCGCCGGACGAGCAGTACTTC | CASAQGAPDEQYF
few | TRBJ2-3 | TRBD1 | TRBV7-8 | TGTGCCAGCAGCTTTATCTGGGACAGCGGAAGGACAGATACGCAGTATTTT | CASSFIWDSGRTDTQYF
many | TRBJ2-3 | - | TRBV12-3/TRBV12-4 | TGTGCCAGCAGCCCAGATACGCAGTATTTT | CASSPDTQYF
- | TRBJ2-7 | TRBD2 | TRBV29-1 | TGCAGCGTTGAAGCTGAGGGGACTAGCGGCTACTACGAGCAGTACTTC | CSVEAEGTSGYYEQYF
- | TRBJ2-2 | TRBD1 | TRBV7-8 | TGTGCCAGCAGCACGACAGGGGGTGGCACCGGGGAGCTGTTTTTT | CASSTTGGGTGELFF
many | TRBJ2-2 | - | TRBV10-3 | TGTGCCATCAGTGATTCAGAGGACGCGAACACCGGGGAGCTGTTTTTT | CAISDSEDANTGELFF
few | TRBJ2-1 | TRBD2 | TRBV5-1 | TGCGCCAGCAGCGGGTTAGCGGGGGGGTCGTACAATGAGCAGTTCTTC | CASSGLAGGSYNEQFF
- | TRBJ2-4 | - | TRBV15 | TGTGCCACCAGCCCTGAGGGGGGGTACCAAAACATTCAGTACTTC | CATSPEGGYQNIQYF
few | TRBJ2-1 | TRBD2 | TRBV24-1 | TGTGCCACCAGTGACTCCGGGACTAGCGGCTACAATGAGCAGTTCTTC | CATSDSGTSGYNEQFF
- | TRBJ1-1 | - | TRBV7-9 | TGTGCCAGCAGCTTAATTAATATTGAACCTTTCTTT | CASSLINIEPFF
many | TRBJ2-7 | TRBD1 | TRBV29-1 | TGCAGCGTTGAAGGACAGGGGTACGAGCAGTACTTC | CSVEGQGYEQYF
few | TRBJ1-1 | - | TRBV7-6 | TGTGCCAGCAGCTTAGCGCTCGCGAGGGTGACGATGAACACTGAAGCTTTCTTT | CASSLALARVTMNTEAFF
- | TRBJ1-1 | - | TRBV27 | TGTGCCAGCAGTCCCCTCAGGACGGTGAACACTGAAGCTTTCTTT | CASSPLRTVNTEAFF
- | TRBJ2-1 | - | TRBV9 | TGTGCCAGCAGCGTAGACTATGAGCAGTTCTTC | CASSVDYEQFF
- | TRBJ1-6 | - | TRBV3-1 | TGTGCCAGCAGCCATCCCGAAACCTATAATTCACCCCTCCACTTT | CASSHPETYNSPLHF
few | TRBJ2-1 | - | TRBV9 | TGTGCCAGCAGCGTAGATGGGGACGGGGGGCAAAATGAGCAGTTCTTC | CASSVDGDGGQNEQFF